This T cell receptor (beta chain) was sequenced in a study of blood T cell repertoires in COVID-19. In the original workflow: It was from reference gene primer amplification that nucleated cell counts were estimated. Some clones are missing from TCRdb's copy, which holds only in-frame ones; the method was immunoSEQ multiplex PCR. V and J calls and clone size are copied from that table; D and trimming were computed from the DNA. Among 200,000 to 250,000 clones listed, approximately 84% were seen once. Germline V gene data show CDR1 as SGHRS and CDR2 as YFSETQ. The CDR3 spans 14 residues. The V gene end was trimmed by 0 bases and the J gene end by 7 bases; junction bases not matched to a gene: 4.

The rearrangement links TRBV5-1 to TRBJ1-2, with 9 bases that match TRBD1. The sequenced sample was PBMCs or T cells enriched from blood (not recorded which). The TCR was taken from a man aged 55-75 years who had recovered from COVID-19. Here the CDR3 DNA reads TGCGCCAGCAGCTTGGGTACAGGGGGCTTTGGCTACACCTTC. Its translation is CASSLGTGGFGYTF.